This T cell receptor (beta chain) was identified during a study of response to subunit inactivated influenza vaccine. Per the germline V gene, CDR1 is SGHTA and CDR2 is FQGTGA. The CDR3 is 15 amino acids. V was trimmed by 2 bases and J by 1 base, leaving 9 bases between them. TCRdb re-derived calls from the RT-PCR reads in MiXCR, one entry per CDR3 protein. The sample contains approximately 500,000 distinct CDR3 sequences, 20% to 25% of which appear only once. These sequences were also reported in another study, on T cells expressing NK-cell markers. That work contributes: What made the TCR beta cDNA was 5'RACE template switching with UMIs. Serological testing identified seven of the eight sequenced donors as HCMV-seropositive and one as seronegative. The contribution of dominant NKG2C+ clonotypes to CD8+ T cells in roughly 6 donors was roughly 1.0-7.0%.

The rearrangement joins TRBV7-3 to TRBJ2-1; no definite D call. The sequencing here drew on CD4+ T cells sorted from PBMCs, taken 11 to 12 days after vaccination. The source of this sequence is a middle-aged man who received an inactivated influenza vaccine. CDR3 residues: CASSLSADSYNEQFF. CDR3 in DNA: TGTGCCAGCAGCTTATCGGCAGATTCCTACAATGAGCAGTTCTTC. Together with reference TRBV7-3 and TRBJ2-1, the CDR3 gives the full variable domain: GAGVSQTPSNKVTEKGKYVELRCDPISGHTALYWYRQSLGQGPEFLIYFQGTGAADDSGLPNDRFFAVRPEGSVSTLKIQRTERGDSAVYLCASSLSADSYNEQFFGPGTRLTVL.